This T cell receptor beta chain originates from a study of OX40 agonist ivuxolimab in advanced cancers. CDR3 size: 18 residues. Germline values: CDR1 LNHDA, CDR2 SQIVND (reference sequence). Unmatched junction bases numbered 11, after V lost 7 bases and J lost 2 bases. Study outcomes and limitations: The CD4+ and CD8+ T cells in the blood had expanded clonally by week 6 at 0.1 to 3.0 mg/kg.

As concerns this clone: The antigen is unknown.

This table comes from immunoSEQ multiplex PCR, and its TCRdb copy is limited to in-frame clones, with some not included. The sample contains approximately 74,000 clones, approximately 85% of which appear only once. The specimen comprised CD4+ or CD8+ T cells sorted from blood, sampled in a trial of the OX40 agonist ivuxolimab. This sequence joins TRBV19 and TRBJ2-6; 10 nucleotides agree with TRBD2. The sequence came from an adult with an advanced solid tumor such as melanoma, head and neck, liver or kidney cancer. The CDR3 region is CASTILAGAGTGANVLTF. CDR3 coding DNA: TGTGCCAGTACTATCCTAGCGGGAGCAGGAACTGGGGCCAACGTCCTGACTTTC.